This T cell receptor beta chain was documented in a study of cytomegalovirus exposure and HLA in healthy donors. PCR amplification relied on 60 Vbeta primers (plus 13 Jbeta primers). The assay was immunoSEQ multiplex PCR, and TCRdb's table has in-frame clones only and misses some. Among 65,000 to 90,000 clones listed, 72% were seen once. The source is a woman aged 40 to 49 in good health and CMV-seropositive. Source material: PBMCs.

This CDR3 reads CASMGTGVGYGYTF. DNA of the CDR3: TGTGCCAGCATGGGGACGGGGGTTGGCTATGGCTACACCTTC. The chain employs TRBV6-5 and TRBJ1-2; the D gene is possibly TRBD1 (5 bases). The V end was cut by 7 bases, the J end by 4 bases, with 16 bases between. CDR3 length: 14 residues. Germline assignment: CDR1 MNHEY and CDR2 SVGAGI.